This T cell receptor (beta chain) was sequenced in a study of blood T cell repertoires in COVID-19. On the study more broadly: The study drew acute and convalescent COVID-19 samples from the United States, Italy and Spain. The cDNA or gDNA used as material had been derived from T cells, B-cell-depleted T cells, or PBMCs.

The table came from immunoSEQ multiplex PCR; TCRdb's copy has only in-frame clones and leaves some out. The sample consists of around 270,000 clones, about 87% of them appearing once. Per germline, CDR1 KGHDR and CDR2 SFDVKD. CDR3 length: 16 amino acids. Trimming took off 3 bases at V and 4 bases at J, with 16 bases between the two ends. Sequencing input: peripheral blood. The genes are TRBV24-1 and TRBJ2-3; D is possibly TRBD1 (6 bases). The TCR sequence derives from a man in his sixties who had recovered from COVID-19. CDR3 nucleotides: TGTGCCACCAGTGATCACAGGGCCTCTGGAGCAGATACGCAGTATTTT. This sequence encodes CATSDHRASGADTQYF.